This record covers a single TCR beta chain. Its antigen is unidentified. The V gene's germline CDR1 is SNHLY and CDR2 FYNNEI. The CDR3 length is 15 residues. V lost 5 bases and J 0 bases, leaving 11 bases between the germline ends. These data are taken from a study of T cell responses to AZD1222 COVID-19 vaccine. Overall study context: Samples with a second dose at about 4 or about 12 weeks were pooled together.

Study outcomes and limitations: Females outnumbered males among donors, who were mostly white British; clonal diversity was possibly underestimated. Baseline seropositives among AZD1222 recipients totaled only five to seven. Sampled repertoires all dated from after the peak T cell response.

The method was immunoSEQ multiplex PCR; TCRdb's version includes in-frame clones alone and lacks a portion of them. Of around 140,000 clones in the sample, roughly 88% were seen once. V usage is TRBV2 and J usage is TRBJ2-1, with a tentative D call TRBD2 (6 bases). The TCR sequence derives from an adult in good health. The sequenced sample was peripheral blood, obtained on day 0 of AZD1222 vaccination. The CDR3 nucleotides are TGTGCCAGCAGTAACGGACTACTCTCCTACAATGAGCAGTTCTTC. Its protein product is CASSNGLLSYNEQFF.